These T cell receptor beta chains were read from a single sample in a study of vaccination and CD4 T cells after COVID-19. MiXCR, applied by TCRdb to the PCR reads, yields one record per CDR3 protein. The sample lists 13,000 or so distinct CDR3 sequences, more than 45% occurring once. The antigens for these receptors are not known. Sample: CD4+ T cells from blood, cultured in vitro. The receptor source for this set is a human donor who had recovered from COVID-19. The conserved cysteine and the conserved F or W are not part of the CDR3 here. Expanded clones are given a class, and other clones once, few, many or no size at all.

>TRBV27|12|.|TRBJ1-2
ASRPDSFNYGYT
>TRBV5-8|12|.|TRBJ2-3
ASSPGGMADTQY
>TRBV12-3/TRBV12-4|13|.|TRBJ2-7
ASRPGTHVLNEQY
>TRBV24-1|14|.|TRBJ2-1
ATSDGAGGVTVKQF
>TRBV6-1|13|.|TRBJ2-3
ASSELAGYTDTQY
>TRBV7-2|10|.|TRBJ2-7
ASSLVGWEQY
>TRBV6-2/TRBV6-3|12|.|TRBJ2-7
ASRHRDTSYEQY
>TRBV7-9|10|.|TRBJ2-1
ASSGRNNEQF
>TRBV6-1|11|few|TRBJ2-7
ASSEARGREQY
>TRBV20-1|12|.|TRBJ2-5
SARTGTTRETQY
>TRBV4-1|10|few|TRBJ2-3
ASSQAGGSRY
>TRBV5-1|18|.|TRBJ2-2
ASSPVPFLAGGLFTGELF
>TRBV5-5|12|.|TRBJ2-7
ASSPPPGSYEQY
>TRBV28|14|.|TRBJ2-3
ASSSPSGSGTDTQY
>TRBV6-2/TRBV6-3|10|.|TRBJ1-5
ASSLAGQPQH
>TRBV28|13|.|TRBJ1-1
ASTPSPRDNTEAF
>TRBV28|11|few|TRBJ1-2
ASTTDSFYGYT
>TRBV7-2|12|.|TRBJ1-2
ASTRTGRGYGYT
>TRBV6-1|13|.|TRBJ2-3
ASTPQTGVIDTQY
>TRBV7-7|13|.|TRBJ2-1
ASSFGAEGYNEQF